This record covers a single T cell receptor (beta chain). Its specificity is unknown. The data were obtained in a study of CD4 T cells in relation to SARS-CoV-2 and coronaviruses. At the level of the study: After roughly eleven days of antigen culture, PBMC TCR beta CDR3s were sequenced. Convalescent donors were aged about 21 to 80, with median roughly 38 years.

TCRdb keeps only in-frame clones here, not all; method: immunoSEQ multiplex PCR. The table lists more than 35,000 clones, under 80% of them singletons, with around 21% in the top ten. This CDR3 comprises 15 residues. V dropped 3 bases and J dropped 8; count of bases not matched to a gene: 8. From germline, CDR1 is SGHDT and CDR2 YYEEEE. This rearrangement joins TRBV5-6 to TRBJ2-1; 10 positions match TRBD2. Input material: memory CD4+ T cells from PBMCs, cultured in vitro. The TCR originated in an adult with COVID-19. The CDR3 DNA follows: TGTGCCAGCAGCTGGACACTAGCGGGACCCCATGAGCAGTTCTTC. Translation: CASSWTLAGPHEQFF.